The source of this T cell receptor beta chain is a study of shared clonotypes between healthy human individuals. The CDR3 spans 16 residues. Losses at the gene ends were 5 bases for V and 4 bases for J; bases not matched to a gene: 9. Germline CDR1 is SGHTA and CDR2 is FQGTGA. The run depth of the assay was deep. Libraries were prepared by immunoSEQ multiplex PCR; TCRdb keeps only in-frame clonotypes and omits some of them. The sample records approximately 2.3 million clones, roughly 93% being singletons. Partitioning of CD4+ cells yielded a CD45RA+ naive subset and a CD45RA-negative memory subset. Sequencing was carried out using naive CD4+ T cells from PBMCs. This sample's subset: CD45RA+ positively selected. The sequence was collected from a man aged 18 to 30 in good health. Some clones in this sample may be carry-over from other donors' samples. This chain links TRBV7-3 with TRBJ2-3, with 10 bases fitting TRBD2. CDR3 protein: CASSPSAGGLADTQYF. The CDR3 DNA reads TGTGCCAGCAGCCCTTCAGCGGGAGGGCTCGCAGATACGCAGTATTTT.